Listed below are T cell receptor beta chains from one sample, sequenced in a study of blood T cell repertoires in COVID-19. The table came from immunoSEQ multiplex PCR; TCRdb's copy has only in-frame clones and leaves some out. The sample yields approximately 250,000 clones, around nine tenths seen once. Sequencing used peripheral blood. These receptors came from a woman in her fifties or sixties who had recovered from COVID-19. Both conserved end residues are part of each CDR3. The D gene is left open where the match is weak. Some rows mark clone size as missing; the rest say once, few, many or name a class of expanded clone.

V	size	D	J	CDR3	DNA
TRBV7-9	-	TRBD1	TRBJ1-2	CASSTGTGVGGYTF	TGTGCCAGCAGCACCGGGACAGGGGTCGGTGGCTACACCTTC
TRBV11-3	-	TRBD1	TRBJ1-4	CASSRSPGGNEKLFF	TGTGCCAGCAGTCGAAGCCCAGGGGGGAATGAAAAACTGTTTTTT
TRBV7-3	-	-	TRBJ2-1	CASSVRGRSSYNEQFF	TGTGCCAGCAGCGTCAGGGGAAGGAGCTCCTACAATGAGCAGTTCTTC
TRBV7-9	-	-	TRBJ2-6	CASSHSGANVLTF	TGTGCCAGCAGTCACTCTGGGGCCAACGTCCTGACTTTC
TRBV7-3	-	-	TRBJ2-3	CASSRGLISTDTQYF	TGTGCCAGCAGCCGGGGGTTAATTAGCACAGATACGCAGTATTTT
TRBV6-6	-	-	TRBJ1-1	CASSYAVGRGTEAFF	TGTGCCAGCAGTTACGCTGTGGGCAGGGGTACTGAAGCTTTCTTT
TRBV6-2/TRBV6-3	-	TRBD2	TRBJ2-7	CASSHPSGERYEQYF	TGTGCCAGCAGCCATCCTAGCGGGGAACGGTACGAGCAGTACTTC
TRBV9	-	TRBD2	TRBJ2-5	CASNRLAGAGETQYF	TGTGCCAGCAATCGACTAGCGGGGGCCGGGGAGACCCAGTACTTC
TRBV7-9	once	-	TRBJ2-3	CASSFRGFTDTQYF	TGTGCCAGCAGCTTTAGGGGGTTCACGGATACGCAGTATTTT
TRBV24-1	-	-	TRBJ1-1	CATKRSTGMNTEAFF	TGTGCCACCAAGCGATCGACGGGGATGAACACTGAAGCTTTCTTT
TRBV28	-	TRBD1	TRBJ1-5	CATTGTGNYQPQHF	TGTGCCACCACCGGGACAGGAAACTATCAGCCCCAGCATTTT
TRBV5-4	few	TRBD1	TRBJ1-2	CASSPDRGSHYGYTF	TGTGCCAGCAGCCCTGACAGGGGTTCTCACTATGGCTACACCTTC
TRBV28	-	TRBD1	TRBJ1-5	CASSPGTGHQPQHF	TGTGCCAGCAGTCCCGGGACAGGGCATCAGCCCCAGCATTTT
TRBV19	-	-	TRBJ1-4	CASSDPGPRERDVEKLFF	TGTGCCAGCTCTGACCCAGGCCCCCGGGAACGAGATGTTGAAAAACTGTTTTTT
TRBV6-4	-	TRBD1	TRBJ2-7	CATSRDRGLYEQYF	TGTGCCACTAGCCGGGACAGGGGGCTGTACGAGCAGTACTTC
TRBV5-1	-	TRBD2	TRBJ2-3	CASSSGLAESTDTQYF	TGCGCCAGCAGCTCCGGACTAGCGGAGTCCACAGATACGCAGTATTTT
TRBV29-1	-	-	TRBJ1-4	CSGSTANEKLFF	TGCAGCGGATCGACAGCTAATGAAAAACTGTTTTTT
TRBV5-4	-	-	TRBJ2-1	CASSLRRQADEQFF	TGTGCCAGCAGCTTGCGTCGGCAGGCCGATGAGCAGTTCTTC
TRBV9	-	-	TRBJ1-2	CASSIHRAETNYGYTF	TGTGCCAGCAGCATCCACAGGGCCGAAACTAACTATGGCTACACCTTC
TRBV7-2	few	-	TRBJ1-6	CASSLRWSPLHF	TGTGCCAGCAGTCTCCGGTGGTCACCCCTCCACTTT
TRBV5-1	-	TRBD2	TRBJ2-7	CASSYLSGATSYEQYF	TGCGCCAGCAGCTACCTTAGCGGGGCCACCTCCTACGAGCAGTACTTC
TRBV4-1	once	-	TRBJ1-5	CASSQEVGQVNQPQHF	TGCGCCAGCAGCCAAGAAGTAGGTCAGGTCAATCAGCCCCAGCATTTT
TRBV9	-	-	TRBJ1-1	CASSGHHSSAFF	TGTGCCAGCAGCGGCCACCACTCGAGCGCTTTCTTT
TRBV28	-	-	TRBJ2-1	CASSSTRVYYNEQFF	TGTGCCAGCAGTTCGACTCGCGTTTACTACAATGAGCAGTTCTTC
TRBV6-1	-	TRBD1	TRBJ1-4	CASSESTGGREKLFF	TGTGCCAGCAGTGAATCAACAGGGGGGAGGGAAAAACTGTTTTTT
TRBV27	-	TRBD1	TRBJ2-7	CASSITGAYEQYF	TGTGCCAGCAGTATTACAGGGGCCTACGAGCAGTACTTC
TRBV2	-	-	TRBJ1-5	CASSVGEISNQPQHF	TGTGCCAGCAGTGTCGGTGAAATTAGCAATCAGCCCCAGCATTTT
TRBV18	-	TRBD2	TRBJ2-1	CASALLAGVYNEQFF	TGTGCCAGCGCCTTGTTAGCGGGGGTCTACAATGAGCAGTTCTTC
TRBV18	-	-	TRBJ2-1	CASSPIRQPGYNEQFF	TGTGCCAGCTCACCTATAAGACAACCCGGATACAATGAGCAGTTCTTC
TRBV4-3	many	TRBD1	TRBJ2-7	CASSQAQGAYEQYF	TGCGCCAGCAGCCAGGCGCAGGGGGCCTACGAGCAGTACTTC
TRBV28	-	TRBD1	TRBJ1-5	CASSPWGGLGTGGNQPQHF	TGTGCCAGCAGTCCTTGGGGGGGCCTCGGGACAGGCGGCAATCAGCCCCAGCATTTT
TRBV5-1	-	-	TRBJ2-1	CASSLGLGAYNEQFF	TGCGCCAGCAGCTTGGGGTTGGGGGCATACAATGAGCAGTTCTTC
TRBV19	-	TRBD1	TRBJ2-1	CASSISISVGDRQFF	TGTGCCAGTAGTATTTCCATCTCCGTTGGGGACAGGCAGTTCTTC
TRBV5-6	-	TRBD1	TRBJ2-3	CASSLRQGVTDTQYF	TGTGCCAGCAGCTTGAGACAGGGGGTCACAGATACGCAGTATTTT
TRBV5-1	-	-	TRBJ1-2	CASSLGGNYGYTF	TGCGCCAGCAGCTTGGGCGGCAACTATGGCTACACCTTC
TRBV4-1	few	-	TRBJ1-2	CASSLSDSYGYTF	TGCGCCAGCAGCCTATCTGACAGCTATGGCTACACCTTC
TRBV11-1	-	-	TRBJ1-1	CASSLQGRNTEAFF	TGTGCCAGCAGCCTTCAGGGAAGGAACACTGAAGCTTTCTTT
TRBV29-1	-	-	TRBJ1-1	CSAHYQGNTEAFF	TGCAGCGCCCACTATCAGGGGAACACTGAAGCTTTCTTT
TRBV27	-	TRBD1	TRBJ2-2	CASSLGQGAGELFF	TGTGCCAGCAGTTTAGGACAGGGAGCCGGGGAGCTGTTTTTT
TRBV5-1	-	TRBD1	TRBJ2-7	CASSLNPGQGYEQYF	TGCGCCAGCAGCTTGAATCCGGGACAGGGGTACGAGCAGTACTTC
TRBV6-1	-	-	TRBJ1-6	CASSEVEYSLNSPLHF	TGTGCCAGCAGTGAAGTAGAATACAGCTTGAATTCACCCCTCCACTTT
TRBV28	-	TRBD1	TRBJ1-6	CASSQRGGQGNSPLHF	TGTGCCAGCAGTCAAAGGGGGGGACAGGGGAATTCACCCCTCCACTTT
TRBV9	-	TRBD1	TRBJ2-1	CASSVEGTDLYNEQFF	TGTGCCAGCAGCGTAGAAGGGACAGACCTCTACAATGAGCAGTTCTTC
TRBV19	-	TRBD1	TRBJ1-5	CASSIEGGQGPHQPQHF	TGTGCCAGTAGTATAGAGGGGGGACAGGGGCCACATCAGCCCCAGCATTTT
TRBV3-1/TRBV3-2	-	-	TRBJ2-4	CASRQGGGIIQYF	TGTGCCAGCAGGCAGGGCGGTGGAATCATTCAGTACTTC
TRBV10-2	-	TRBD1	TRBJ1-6	CASSDRQGIGSPLHF	TGCGCCAGCAGCGACCGACAGGGGATTGGCTCACCCCTCCACTTT
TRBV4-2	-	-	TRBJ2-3	CASSQRGFPTDTQYF	TGTGCCAGCAGCCAAAGGGGGTTCCCCACAGATACGCAGTATTTT
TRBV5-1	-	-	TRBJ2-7	CASSLRGATPYEQYF	TGCGCCAGCAGCTTGAGGGGTGCCACCCCCTACGAGCAGTACTTC
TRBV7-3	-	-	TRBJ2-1	CASSRGLYNEQFF	TGTGCCAGCAGCCGGGGACTGTACAATGAGCAGTTCTTC
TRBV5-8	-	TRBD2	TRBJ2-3	CASSLRLRGTTDTQYF	TGTGCCAGCAGCTTGCGGTTGCGGGGGACCACAGATACGCAGTATTTT